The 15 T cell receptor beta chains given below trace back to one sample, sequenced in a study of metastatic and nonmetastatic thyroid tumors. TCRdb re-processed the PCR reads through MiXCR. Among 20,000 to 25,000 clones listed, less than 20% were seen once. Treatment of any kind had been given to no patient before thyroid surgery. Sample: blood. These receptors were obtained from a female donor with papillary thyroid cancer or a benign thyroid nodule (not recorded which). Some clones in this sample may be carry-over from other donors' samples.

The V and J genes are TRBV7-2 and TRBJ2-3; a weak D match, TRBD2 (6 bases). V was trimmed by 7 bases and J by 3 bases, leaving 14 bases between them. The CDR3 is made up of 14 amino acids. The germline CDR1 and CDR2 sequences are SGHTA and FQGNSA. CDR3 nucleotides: TGTGCCAGCATGTTGGGAGGCGCTACAGATACGCAGTATTTT. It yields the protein CASMLGGATDTQYF. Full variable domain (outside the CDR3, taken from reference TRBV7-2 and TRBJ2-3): GAGVSQSPSNKVTEKGKDVELRCDPISGHTALYWYRQSLGQGLEFLIYFQGNSAPDKSGLPSDRFSAERTGGSVSTLTIQRTQQEDSAVYLCASMLGGATDTQYFGPGTRLTVL.

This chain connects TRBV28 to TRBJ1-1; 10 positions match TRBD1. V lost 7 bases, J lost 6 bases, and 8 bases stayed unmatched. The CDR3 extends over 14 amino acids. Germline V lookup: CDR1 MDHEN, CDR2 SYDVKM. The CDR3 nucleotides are TGTGCCAGCATAGACAGGGGGCTTGGCGCTGAAGCTTTCTTT. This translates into CASIDRGLGAEAFF.

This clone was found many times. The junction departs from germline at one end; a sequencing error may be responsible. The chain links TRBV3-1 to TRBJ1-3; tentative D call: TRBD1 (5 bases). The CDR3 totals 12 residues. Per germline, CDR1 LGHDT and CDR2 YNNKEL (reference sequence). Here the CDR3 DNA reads TGTGCCAGCAGCCAAGCGGGACGTGGGGCTGATTTT. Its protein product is CASSQAGRGADF.

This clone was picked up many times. The CDR3 loop is CASSQDRTRGTQYF. CDR3 nucleotide sequence: TGCGCCAGCAGCCAAGATCGGACCCGTGGGACCCAGTACTTC. The V gene is TRBV4-1, the J gene TRBJ2-5; no clear D. Trimming pared 0 bases from V and 7 bases from J, leaving 12 bases between. CDR3 length: 14 amino acids. The V gene's germline CDR1 is MGHRA and CDR2 YSYEKL.

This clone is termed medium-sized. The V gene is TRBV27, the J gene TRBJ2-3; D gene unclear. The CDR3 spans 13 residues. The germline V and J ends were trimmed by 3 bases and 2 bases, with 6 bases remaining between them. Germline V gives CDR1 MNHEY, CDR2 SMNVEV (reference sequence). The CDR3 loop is CASSLQTTDTQYF. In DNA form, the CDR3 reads TGTGCCAGCAGTTTGCAGACCACAGATACGCAGTATTTT.

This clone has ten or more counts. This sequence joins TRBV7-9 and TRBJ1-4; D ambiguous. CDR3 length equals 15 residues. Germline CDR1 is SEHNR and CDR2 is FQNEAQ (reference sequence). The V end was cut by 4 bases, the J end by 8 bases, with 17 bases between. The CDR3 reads CASSSPTLGGEKLFF. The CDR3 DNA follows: TGTGCCAGCAGCTCCCCGACATTGGGCGGGGAAAAACTGTTTTTT.

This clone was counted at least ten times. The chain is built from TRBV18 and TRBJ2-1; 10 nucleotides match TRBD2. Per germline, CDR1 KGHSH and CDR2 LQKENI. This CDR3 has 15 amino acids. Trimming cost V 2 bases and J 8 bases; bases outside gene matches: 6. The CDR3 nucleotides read TGTGCCAGCTCACCAGGGAGCGGGGGGGCCGATGAGCAGTTCTTC. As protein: CASSPGSGGADEQFF. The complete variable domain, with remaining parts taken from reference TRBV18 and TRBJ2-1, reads NAGVMQNPRHLVRRRGQEARLRCSPMKGHSHVYWYRQLPEEGLKFMVYLQKENIIDESGMPKERFSAEFPKEGPSILRIQQVVRGDSAAYFCASSPGSGGADEQFFGPGTRLTVL.

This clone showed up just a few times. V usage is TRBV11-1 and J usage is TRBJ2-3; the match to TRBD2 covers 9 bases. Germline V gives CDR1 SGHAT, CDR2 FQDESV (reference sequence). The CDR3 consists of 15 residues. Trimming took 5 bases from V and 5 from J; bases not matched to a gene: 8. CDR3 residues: CASSARGGAVDTQYF. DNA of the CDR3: TGTGCCAGCAGCGCCCGCGGGGGGGCCGTAGATACGCAGTATTTT.

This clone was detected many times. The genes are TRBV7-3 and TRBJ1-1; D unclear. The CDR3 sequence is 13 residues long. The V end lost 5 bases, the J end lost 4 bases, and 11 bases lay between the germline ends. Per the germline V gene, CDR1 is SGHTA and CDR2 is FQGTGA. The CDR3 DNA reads TGTGCCAGCAGCGCACTCCTGGGCACTGAAGCTTTCTTT. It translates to CASSALLGTEAFF.

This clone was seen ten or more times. The CDR3 loop is CASSLSSWGYTEAFF. CDR3 DNA sequence: TGTGCCAGCAGTTTGAGTTCATGGGGGTACACTGAAGCTTTCTTT. The V call is TRBV28, the J call TRBJ1-1; D is possibly TRBD1 (5 bases). This CDR3 spans 15 amino acids. V was shortened by 3 bases and J by 3 bases, with 14 bases between the two germline ends. Germline V gives CDR1 MDHEN, CDR2 SYDVKM. Variable domain in full (rest from reference TRBV28 and TRBJ1-1): DVKVTQSSRYLVKRTGEKVFLECVQDMDHENMFWYRQDPGLGLRLIYFSYDVKMKEKGDIPEGYSVSREKKERFSLILESASTNQTSMYLCASSLSSWGYTEAFFGQGTRLTVV.

In nucleotides, the CDR3 is TGTGCCAGCAGTGAAGGGGTCCAGGGGGCTGGCTATGGCTACACCTTC. The encoded protein is CASSEGVQGAGYGYTF. This chain links TRBV6-1 with TRBJ1-2; 8 bases line up with TRBD1. J gave up 4 bases and V 1 base, and 8 bases lay outside the gene matches. The CDR3 spans 16 residues. The germline CDR1 and CDR2 sequences are MNHNS and SASEGT.

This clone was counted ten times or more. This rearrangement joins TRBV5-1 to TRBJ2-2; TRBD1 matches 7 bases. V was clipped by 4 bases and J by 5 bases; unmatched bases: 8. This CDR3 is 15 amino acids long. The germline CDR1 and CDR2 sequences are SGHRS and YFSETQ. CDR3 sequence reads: CASSPSGTATGELFF. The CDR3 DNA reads TGCGCCAGCAGCCCGTCCGGGACAGCTACCGGGGAGCTGTTTTTT.

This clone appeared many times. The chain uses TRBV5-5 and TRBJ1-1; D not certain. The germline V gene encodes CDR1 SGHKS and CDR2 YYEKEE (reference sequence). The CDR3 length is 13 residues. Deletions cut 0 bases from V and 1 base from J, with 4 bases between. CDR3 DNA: TGTGCCAGCAGCTTGGAAGGGAACACTGAAGCTTTCTTT. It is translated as CASSLEGNTEAFF.

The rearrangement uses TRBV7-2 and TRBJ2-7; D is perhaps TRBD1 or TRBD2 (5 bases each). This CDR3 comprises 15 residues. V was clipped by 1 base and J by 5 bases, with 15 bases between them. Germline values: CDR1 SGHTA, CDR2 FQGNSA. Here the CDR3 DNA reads TGTGCCAGCAGCTTAGTCTGGGGCAGAGGGGACGAGCAGTACTTC. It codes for CASSLVWGRGDEQYF.

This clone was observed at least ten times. CDR3 sequence (DNA): TGTGCCAGCAGCTTCGGTCCAAATTCAGATACGCAGTATTTT. Translation gives CASSFGPNSDTQYF. This chain joins TRBV7-2 and TRBJ2-3, with no clear D. V gave up 3 bases and J gave up 4 bases, with 11 bases separating them. The CDR3 covers 14 residues. The germline V gene has CDR1 SGHTA and CDR2 FQGNSA.